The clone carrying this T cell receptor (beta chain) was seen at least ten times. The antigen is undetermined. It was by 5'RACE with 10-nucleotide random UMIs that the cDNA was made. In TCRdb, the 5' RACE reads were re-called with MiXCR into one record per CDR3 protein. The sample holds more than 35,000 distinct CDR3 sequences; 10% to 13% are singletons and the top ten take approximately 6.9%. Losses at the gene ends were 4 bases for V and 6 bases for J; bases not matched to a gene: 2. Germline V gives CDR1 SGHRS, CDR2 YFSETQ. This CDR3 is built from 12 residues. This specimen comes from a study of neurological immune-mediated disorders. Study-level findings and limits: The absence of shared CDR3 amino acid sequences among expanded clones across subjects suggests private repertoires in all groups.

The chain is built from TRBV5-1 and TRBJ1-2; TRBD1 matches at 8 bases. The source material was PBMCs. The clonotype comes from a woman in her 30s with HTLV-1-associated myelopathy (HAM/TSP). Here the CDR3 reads CASSGQGDGYTF. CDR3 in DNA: TGCGCCAGCAGCGGACAGGGAGATGGCTACACCTTC. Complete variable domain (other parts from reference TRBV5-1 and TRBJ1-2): KAGVTQTPRYLIKTRGQQVTLSCSPISGHRSVSWYQQTPGQGLQFLFEYFSETQRNKGNFPGRFSGRQFSNSRSEMNVSTLELGDSALYLCASSGQGDGYTFGSGTRLTVV.